The text below deals with one T cell receptor beta chain. What it binds is not known. This table comes from immunoSEQ multiplex PCR, and its TCRdb copy is limited to in-frame clones, with some not included. The sample carries 140,000 to 150,000 clones, 80% to 90% recorded once. The sample is drawn from a study of T cell responses to AZD1222 COVID-19 vaccine. Study results and limitations: Only after the peak T cell response were repertoires sampled. Of spike-specific TCRs, nearly half reportedly target regions left unmutated in variants. Vaccination with two AZD1222 doses was followed by a rise in Spike-specific TCR breadth and depth. Possibly, clonal diversity was underestimated; donors were largely white British and included more females.

The receptor was derived from an adult in good health. Here the sequenced sample was peripheral blood, taken on day 0 of AZD1222 vaccination.

In DNA form, the CDR3 reads TGCGCCAGCAGCCAGACCCCGTCGGGGAATGAAAAACTGTTTTTT. Translation gives CASSQTPSGNEKLFF. This sequence joins TRBV4-1 and TRBJ1-4; D gene uncertain. CDR1 and CDR2 (germline): MGHRA, YSYEKL. CDR3 size: 15 residues. V was cut by 3 bases and J by 5 bases, with 13 bases left in between.